Listed here are 2 T cell receptor beta chains from one sample, sequenced in a study of T-cell memory formation after mild COVID-19. TCRdb itself ran the 5' RACE reads through MiXCR, one entry per CDR3 protein. The sample holds under 300,000 distinct CDR3 sequences, roughly 17% seen once. Sample: PBMCs or a T cell subset sorted from them (not recorded which). The origin of the receptors is a man in his late teens or twenties who had mild COVID-19 (a few samples of this study predate the infection). Cell type and time point are not known.

In nucleotides, the CDR3 is TGTGCCAGCAGTTCCCTCACAGCAGGGACTGGAAACACCATATATTTT. It is translated as CASSSLTAGTGNTIYF. The chain couples TRBV6-5 to TRBJ1-3; TRBD1 is a possible D gene (5 bases). V dropped 4 bases and J dropped 2 bases, with 15 bases sitting between them. The CDR3 has 16 residues. The germline V gene has CDR1 MNHEY and CDR2 SVGAGI.

This clonotype was seen a handful of times. The chain has TRBV19 and TRBJ1-2; 9 bases align to TRBD1. Germline V lookup: CDR1 LNHDA, CDR2 SQIVND (reference sequence). The CDR3 is 15 residues long. Losses at the gene ends were 5 bases for V and 5 bases for J; bases not matched to a gene: 9. The CDR3 is CASSPGTGLFYGYTF. CDR3 nucleotide sequence: TGTGCCAGTAGTCCGGGGACAGGGTTGTTTTATGGCTACACCTTC.